One and the same sample provided the 8 T cell receptor beta chains below, sequenced in a study of human T cells and chemical hapten exposure. Noted time point: healthy volunteer bleed at 6 weeks. Blood, whole and unfractionated, served as the source for total RNA extraction. TCRdb passed the RACE reads through MiXCR, listing each CDR3 protein once. The sample consists of 65,000 or so distinct CDR3 sequences, under 7.5% of them appearing once. Sequenced: whole blood. These receptor sequences come from a female donor in good health. Some clones in this sample may be carry-over from other donors' samples.

This clonotype was recorded at least ten times. The chain links TRBV20-1 to TRBJ1-1; D call uncertain. The germline CDR1 and CDR2 sequences are DFQATT and SNEGSKA (reference sequence). V lost 3 bases and J lost 5, with 13 bases in between. This CDR3 spans 13 amino acids. For the CDR3, the DNA is TGCAGTGCTAGTACCCCGGTGCGGACTGAAGCTTTCTTT. It is translated as CSASTPVRTEAFF.

This clonotype was counted only a few times. V usage is TRBV5-1 and J usage is TRBJ1-5; possible D gene TRBD1, 5 bases. CDR1 and CDR2 (germline): SGHRS, YFSETQ. This CDR3 is 14 amino acids long. The V end was cut by 4 bases, the J end by 0 bases, with 8 bases between. This CDR3 is CASSQDSSNQPQHF. CDR3 coding DNA: TGCGCCAGCAGCCAAGACAGTAGCAATCAGCCCCAGCATTTT.

This clonotype was observed at least ten times. The rearrangement links TRBV6-2 or TRBV6-3 to TRBJ2-1; D gene ambiguous. CDR1 is MNHEY and CDR2 is SVGEGT in the germline V gene. CDR3 size: 13 residues. V gave up 3 bases and J gave up 9 bases, with 12 bases separating them. The CDR3 loop is CASSYWPGGEQFF. CDR3 in DNA: TGTGCCAGCAGTTATTGGCCCGGCGGTGAGCAGTTCTTC.

The chain recombines TRBV20-1 with TRBJ1-5; TRBD1 is a possible D gene (5 bases). CDR1 and CDR2 from the germline V gene are DFQATT and SNEGSKA (reference sequence). The CDR3 totals 12 residues. V lost 4 bases, J lost 8 bases, and 12 bases lay in between. The CDR3 DNA is TGCAGTGCTAAATTGGGACGGGAGCCCCAGCATTTT. It is translated as CSAKLGREPQHF.

This clonotype has only a few counts. J is TRBJ1-5 and V is TRBV20-1, with no clear D. Trimming cost V 0 bases and J 2 bases, with 8 bases left between them. The CDR3 consists of 14 residues. The germline V gene encodes CDR1 DFQATT and CDR2 SNEGSKA (reference sequence). The CDR3 nucleotides read TGCAGTGCTAGAGATCCTTCGGGCAATCAGCCCCAGCATTTT. Its translation: CSARDPSGNQPQHF.

The chain uses TRBV12-3 or TRBV12-4 and TRBJ2-7, with 7 nucleotides matching TRBD1. Trimming cost V 6 bases and J 3 bases; bases outside gene matches: 8. The CDR3 is 14 amino acids. Written as DNA, the CDR3 is TGTGCCAGCAGCCCCGAGGGACAGAACTACGAGCAGTACTTC. This sequence encodes CASSPEGQNYEQYF.

This clonotype was picked up many times. V is TRBV18 and J is TRBJ1-2, with D unclear. This CDR3 is built from 13 residues. Germline CDR1 reads KGHSH; CDR2 reads LQKENI. V was shortened by 4 bases and J by 10 bases, with 16 bases between the two germline ends. CDR3 amino acids: CASSQNFFDDYTF. The CDR3 DNA sequence: TGTGCCAGCTCACAAAATTTTTTCGATGACTACACCTTC.

Many counts were recorded for this clonotype. CDR3: CASSLMTSTDTQYF. The CDR3 region has the DNA TGTGCCAGCAGCCTCATGACTAGCACAGATACGCAGTATTTT. The genes are TRBV7-8 and TRBJ2-3; no firm D call. CDR3 length: 14 residues. V was pared by 5 bases and J by 0 bases, with 9 bases between. Germline V gives CDR1 SGHVS, CDR2 FQNEAQ.